The clone carrying this T cell receptor beta chain was detected only a few times. Antigen: not known. These data belong to a study of CD8 T cells in ankylosing spondylitis. Study-level points and caveats: A TCR beta motif of roughly eight highly homologous variants appeared characteristic of ankylosing spondylitis blood. With a CD8+ phenotype, disease-linked clones were relatively rare in peripheral blood.

There are 16 residues in the CDR3. V lost 1 base, J lost 0 bases, and 5 bases stayed unmatched. CDR1 and CDR2 from the germline V gene are SGHTA and FQGNSA. TCRdb independently ran MiXCR on the 5' RACE reads; one entry per CDR3 protein. The sample has 700,000 to 850,000 distinct CDR3 sequences, approximately 12% seen once. The V gene is TRBV7-2, the J gene TRBJ2-7, with TRBD1 identical over 8 bases. This sequence was found in a male donor with ankylosing spondylitis. The sample taken for sequencing was blood, either unsorted or a sorted T cell fraction (not recorded which). The chain's CDR3 is CASSLGSGTGSYEQYF. The CDR3 region has the DNA TGTGCCAGCAGCTTAGGATCCGGGACAGGCTCCTACGAGCAGTACTTC.